This TCR beta chain was captured by sequencing in a study of patients and donors after allogeneic stem cell transplantation. Via MiXCR, TCRdb re-called the RT-PCR reads, giving one row per CDR3 protein. The data contain approximately 140,000 distinct CDR3 sequences, about a third of them singletons. This TCR was recovered from a human donor who was either an allogeneic HSCT recipient or a stem cell or donor lymphocyte infusion donor (not recorded which). It is not recorded whose cells these are; they may come from a transplant donor. Sequencing was carried out using blood, either unsorted or a sorted T cell fraction (not recorded which).

CDR3 bases: TGTGCCAGCAGTGGGGGGAGGGAGAAGCTGTTCTTC. It yields the protein CASSGGREKLFF. The chain uses TRBV12-3 or TRBV12-4 and TRBJ2-1; 7 nucleotides line up with TRBD2. This CDR3 region has 12 residues. Trimming removed 5 bases from V and 15 bases from J; junction bases left unmatched: 10.